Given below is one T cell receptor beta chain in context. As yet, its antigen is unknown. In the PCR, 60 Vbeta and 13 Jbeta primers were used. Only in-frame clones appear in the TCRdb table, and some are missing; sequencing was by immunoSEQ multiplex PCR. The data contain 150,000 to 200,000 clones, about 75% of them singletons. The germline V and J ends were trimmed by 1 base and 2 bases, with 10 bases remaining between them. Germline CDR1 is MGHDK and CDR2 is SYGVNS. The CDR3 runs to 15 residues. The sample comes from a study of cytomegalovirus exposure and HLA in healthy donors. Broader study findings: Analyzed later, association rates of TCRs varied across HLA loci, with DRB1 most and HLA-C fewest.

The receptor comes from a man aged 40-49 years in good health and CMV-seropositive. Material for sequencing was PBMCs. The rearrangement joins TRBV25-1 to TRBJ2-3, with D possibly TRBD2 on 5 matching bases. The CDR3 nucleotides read TGTGCCAGCAGTGAATTTTCGGGAATCACAGATACGCAGTATTTT. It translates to CASSEFSGITDTQYF.